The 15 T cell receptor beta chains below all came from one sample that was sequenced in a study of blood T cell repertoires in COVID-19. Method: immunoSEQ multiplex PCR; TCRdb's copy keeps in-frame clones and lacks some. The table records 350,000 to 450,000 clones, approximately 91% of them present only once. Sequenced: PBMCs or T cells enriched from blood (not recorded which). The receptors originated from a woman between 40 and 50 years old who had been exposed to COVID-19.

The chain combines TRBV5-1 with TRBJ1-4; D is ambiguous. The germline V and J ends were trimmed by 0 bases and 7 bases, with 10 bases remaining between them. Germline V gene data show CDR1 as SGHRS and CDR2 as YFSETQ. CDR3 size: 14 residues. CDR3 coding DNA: TGCGCCAGCAGCTTGGCACAGAACGGTGAAAAACTGTTTTTT. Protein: CASSLAQNGEKLFF.

CDR3 residues: CAWSVRGRSGYTF. The DNA of the CDR3 is TGTGCCTGGAGTGTCAGGGGAAGGTCTGGCTACACCTTC. V usage is TRBV30 and J usage is TRBJ1-2; D might be TRBD1 (6 bases). The CDR3 consists of 13 residues. Germline CDR1 reads GTSNPN; CDR2 reads SVGIG (reference sequence). The ends were cut back, 0 bases at V and 7 bases at J, with 12 bases in the middle.

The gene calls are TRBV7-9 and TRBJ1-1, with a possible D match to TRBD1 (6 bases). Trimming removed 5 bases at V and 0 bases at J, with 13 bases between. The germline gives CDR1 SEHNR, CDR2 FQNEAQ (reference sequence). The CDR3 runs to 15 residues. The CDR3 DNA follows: TGTGCCAGCAGCGCAGCCGGGACACTGAACACTGAAGCTTTCTTT. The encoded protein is CASSAAGTLNTEAFF.

The CDR3 region is CASTPDSFWGPQHF. CDR3 bases: TGTGCCAGCACCCCTGACTCCTTCTGGGGCCCCCAGCATTTT. The rearrangement links TRBV6-2 or TRBV6-3 to TRBJ1-5, with D possibly TRBD1 on 5 matching bases. The CDR3 is made up of 14 amino acids. Per germline, CDR1 MNHEY and CDR2 SVGEGT. Trimming took 7 bases from V and 10 from J, leaving 20 bases between them.

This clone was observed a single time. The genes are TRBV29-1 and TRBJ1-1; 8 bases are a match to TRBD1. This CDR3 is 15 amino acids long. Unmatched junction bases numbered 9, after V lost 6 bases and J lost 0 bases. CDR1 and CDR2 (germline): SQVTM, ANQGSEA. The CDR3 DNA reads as TGCAGCGTGAAACAGGGGGGGAAATTGAACACTGAAGCTTTCTTT. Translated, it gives CSVKQGGKLNTEAFF.

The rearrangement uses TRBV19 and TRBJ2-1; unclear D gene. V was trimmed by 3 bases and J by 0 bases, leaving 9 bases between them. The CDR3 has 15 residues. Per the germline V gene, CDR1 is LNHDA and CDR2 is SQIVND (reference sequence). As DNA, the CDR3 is TGTGCCAGTAGTATCACAGTTAGCTCCTACAATGAGCAGTTCTTC. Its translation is CASSITVSSYNEQFF. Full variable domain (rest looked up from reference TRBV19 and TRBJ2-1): DGGITQSPKYLFRKEGQNVTLSCEQNLNHDAMYWYRQDPGQGLRLIYYSQIVNDFQKGDIAEGYSVSREKKESFPLTVTSAQKNPTAFYLCASSITVSSYNEQFFGPGTRLTVL.

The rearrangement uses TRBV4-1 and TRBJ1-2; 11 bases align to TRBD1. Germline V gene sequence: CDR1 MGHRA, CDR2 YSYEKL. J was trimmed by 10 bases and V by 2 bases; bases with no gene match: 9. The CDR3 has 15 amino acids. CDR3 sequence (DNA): TGCGCCAGCAGCCAACCCCGCGGACAGGGGGCTGACTACACCTTC. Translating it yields CASSQPRGQGADYTF.

The CDR3 nucleotides read TGTGCCAGCAGCTTCGGACAGGGAGGGGGCTATGGCTACACCTTC. This sequence encodes CASSFGQGGGYGYTF. The chain joins TRBV7-9 to TRBJ1-2, with 8 bases identical to TRBD1. This CDR3 comprises 15 residues. V lost 3 bases to trimming and J lost 4 bases; unmatched junction nucleotides: 7. Germline lookup yields CDR1 SEHNR and CDR2 FQNEAQ (reference sequence).

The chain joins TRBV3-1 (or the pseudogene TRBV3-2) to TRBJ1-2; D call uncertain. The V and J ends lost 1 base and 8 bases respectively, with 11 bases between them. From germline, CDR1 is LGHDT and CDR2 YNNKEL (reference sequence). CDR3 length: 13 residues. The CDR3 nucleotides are TGTGCCAGCAGCCAAGTTCTGGGAGGCGGCTACACCTTC. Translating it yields CASSQVLGGGYTF.

The CDR3 loop is CASSQMRLAGGPGNEQFF. CDR3 DNA sequence: TGTGCCAGCAGCCAAATGAGACTAGCGGGAGGGCCGGGGAATGAGCAGTTCTTC. The V call is TRBV3-1 (or the pseudogene TRBV3-2), the J call TRBJ2-1; the match to TRBD2 covers 14 bases. V lost 2 bases, J lost 7 bases, and 10 bases stayed unmatched. This CDR3 comprises 18 residues. Germline V gene data show CDR1 as LGHDT and CDR2 as YNNKEL (reference sequence).

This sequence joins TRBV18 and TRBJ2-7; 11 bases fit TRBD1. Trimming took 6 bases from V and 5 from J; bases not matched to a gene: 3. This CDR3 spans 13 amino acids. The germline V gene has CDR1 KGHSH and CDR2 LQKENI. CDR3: CASSLGQGDEQYF. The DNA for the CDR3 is TGTGCCAGCTCGCTGGGACAGGGGGACGAGCAGTACTTC.

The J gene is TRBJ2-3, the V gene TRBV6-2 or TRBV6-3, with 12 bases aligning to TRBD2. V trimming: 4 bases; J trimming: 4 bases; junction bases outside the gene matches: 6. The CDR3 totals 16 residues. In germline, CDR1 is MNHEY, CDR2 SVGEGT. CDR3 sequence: CASSSPRLAGADTQYF. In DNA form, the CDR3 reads TGTGCCAGCAGTTCCCCCCGACTAGCGGGGGCAGATACGCAGTATTTT.

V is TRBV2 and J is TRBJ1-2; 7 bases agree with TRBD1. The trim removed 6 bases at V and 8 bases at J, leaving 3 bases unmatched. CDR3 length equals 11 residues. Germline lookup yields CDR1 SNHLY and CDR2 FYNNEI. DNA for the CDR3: TGTGCCAGCAGAGGGGGCCCGGGCTACACCTTC. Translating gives CASRGGPGYTF.

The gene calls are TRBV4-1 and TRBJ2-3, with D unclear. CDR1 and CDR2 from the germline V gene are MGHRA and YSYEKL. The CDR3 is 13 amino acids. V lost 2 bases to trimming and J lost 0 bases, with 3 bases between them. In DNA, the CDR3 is TGCGCCAGCAGCCAAACTAGCACAGATACGCAGTATTTT. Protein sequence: CASSQTSTDTQYF.

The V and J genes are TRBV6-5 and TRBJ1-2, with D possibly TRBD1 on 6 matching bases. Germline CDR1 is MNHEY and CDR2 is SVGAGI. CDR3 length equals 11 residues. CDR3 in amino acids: CGVGHFYGYTF. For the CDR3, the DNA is TGTGGGGTGGGACACTTCTATGGCTACACCTTC.